This T cell receptor beta chain was recovered during a study of OX40 agonist ivuxolimab in advanced cancers. CDR3 length equals 15 residues. Here immunoSEQ multiplex PCR was the method, and the copy in TCRdb shows in-frame clones only, minus some. The sample holds about 27,000 clones, roughly 90% seen once. This TCR came from an adult with an advanced solid tumor such as melanoma, head and neck, liver or kidney cancer. The gene calls are TRBV21-1 and TRBJ2-7; the tabulated D call, TRBD2, remains unverified against the DNA. TRBV21-1 is an annotated pseudogene. Specimen: CD4+ or CD8+ T cells sorted from blood, collected in a trial of the OX40 agonist ivuxolimab. The CDR3 protein is CASSKGLAGPYEQYF. CDR3 DNA sequence: TGTGCCAGCAGCAAAGGACTAGCGGGCCCCTACGAGCAGTACTTC.